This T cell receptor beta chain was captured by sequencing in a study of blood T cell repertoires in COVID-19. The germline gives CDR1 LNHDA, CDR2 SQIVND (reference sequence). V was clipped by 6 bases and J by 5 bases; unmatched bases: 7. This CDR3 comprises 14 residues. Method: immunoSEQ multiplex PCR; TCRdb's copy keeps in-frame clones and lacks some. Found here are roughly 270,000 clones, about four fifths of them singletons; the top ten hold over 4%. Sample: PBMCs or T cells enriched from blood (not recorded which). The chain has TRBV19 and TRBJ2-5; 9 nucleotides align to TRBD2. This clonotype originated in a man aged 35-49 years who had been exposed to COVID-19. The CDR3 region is CASSLGTSPETQYF. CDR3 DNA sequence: TGTGCCAGTAGCCTCGGGACTAGCCCGGAGACCCAGTACTTC.